This TCR beta chain was recorded in a study of T cell responses to AZD1222 COVID-19 vaccine. Trimming took 0 bases from V and 5 from J; bases not matched to a gene: 7. CDR1 and CDR2 (germline): LGHNA, YSLEER. This CDR3 is built from 16 residues. Profiling relied on immunoSEQ multiplex PCR, and the TCRdb table lists in-frame clones only, not all of them. The sample carries 180,000 or so clones, around 92% recorded once. The chain has TRBV4-3 and TRBJ1-2; 9 positions match TRBD1. The origin of this receptor is an adult who received the AZD1222 COVID-19 vaccine. Specimen: peripheral blood, collected 28 days after the second AZD1222 dose. The CDR3 loop is CASSQDRGTGRYGYTF. The CDR3 region has the DNA TGCGCCAGCAGCCAAGATCGGGGGACAGGGAGGTATGGCTACACCTTC.